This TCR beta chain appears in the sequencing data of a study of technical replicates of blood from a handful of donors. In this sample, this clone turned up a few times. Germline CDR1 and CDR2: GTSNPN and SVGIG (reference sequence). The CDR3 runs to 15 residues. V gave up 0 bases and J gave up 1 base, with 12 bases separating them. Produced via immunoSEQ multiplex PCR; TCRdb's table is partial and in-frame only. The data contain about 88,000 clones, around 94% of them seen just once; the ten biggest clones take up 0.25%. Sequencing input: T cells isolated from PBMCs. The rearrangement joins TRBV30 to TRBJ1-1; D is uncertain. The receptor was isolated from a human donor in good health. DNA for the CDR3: TGTGCCTGGAGTGTACAAGTCGGGGAGAACACTGAAGCTTTCTTT. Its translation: CAWSVQVGENTEAFF.